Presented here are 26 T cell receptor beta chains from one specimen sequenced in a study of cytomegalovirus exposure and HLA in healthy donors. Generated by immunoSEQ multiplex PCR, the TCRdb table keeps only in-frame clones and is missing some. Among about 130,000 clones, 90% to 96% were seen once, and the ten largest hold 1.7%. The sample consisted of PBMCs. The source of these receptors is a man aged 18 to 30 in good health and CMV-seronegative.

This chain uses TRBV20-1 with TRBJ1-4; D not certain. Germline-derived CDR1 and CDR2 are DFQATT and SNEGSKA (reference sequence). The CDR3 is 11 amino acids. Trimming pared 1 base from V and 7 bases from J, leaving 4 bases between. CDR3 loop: CSARVAEKLFF. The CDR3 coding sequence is TGCAGTGCTAGAGTAGCTGAAAAACTGTTTTTT.

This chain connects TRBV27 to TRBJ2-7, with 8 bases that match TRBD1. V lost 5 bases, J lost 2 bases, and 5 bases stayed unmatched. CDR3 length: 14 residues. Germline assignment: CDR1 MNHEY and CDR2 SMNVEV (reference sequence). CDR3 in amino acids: CASSTTGAPYEQYF. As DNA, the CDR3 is TGTGCCAGCAGTACGACAGGGGCCCCCTACGAGCAGTACTTC.

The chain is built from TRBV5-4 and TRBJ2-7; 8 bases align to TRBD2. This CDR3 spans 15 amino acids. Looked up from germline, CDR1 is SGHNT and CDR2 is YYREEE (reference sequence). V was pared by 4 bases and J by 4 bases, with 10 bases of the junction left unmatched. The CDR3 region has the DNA TGTGCCAGCAGCCGTCCGGGACTAGACCTTTACGAGCAGTACTTC. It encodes CASSRPGLDLYEQYF.

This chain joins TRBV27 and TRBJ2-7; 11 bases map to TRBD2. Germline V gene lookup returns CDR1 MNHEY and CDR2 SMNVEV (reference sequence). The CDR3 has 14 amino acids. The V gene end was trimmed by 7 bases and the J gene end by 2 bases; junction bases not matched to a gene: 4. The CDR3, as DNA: TGTGCCAGCACAAGACTAGCGGGGCCCTACGAGCAGTACTTC. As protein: CASTRLAGPYEQYF.

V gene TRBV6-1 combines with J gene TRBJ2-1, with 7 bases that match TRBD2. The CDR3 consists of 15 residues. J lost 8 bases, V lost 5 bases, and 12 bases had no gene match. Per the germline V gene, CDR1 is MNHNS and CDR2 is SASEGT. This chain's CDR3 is CASSFEVGRSDEQFF. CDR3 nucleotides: TGTGCCAGCAGTTTCGAGGTCGGGAGGTCCGATGAGCAGTTCTTC.

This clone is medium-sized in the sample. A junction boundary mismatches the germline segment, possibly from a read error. CDR3 in amino acids: CASSLWAGAYGYTF. For the CDR3, the DNA is TGTGCCAGCAGCTTATGGGCGGGTGCCTATGGCTACACCTTC. The rearrangement links TRBV27 to TRBJ1-2; D gene ambiguous. Germline-derived CDR1 and CDR2 are MNHEY and SMNVEV (reference sequence). The CDR3 spans 14 residues.

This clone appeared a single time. The CDR3 DNA is TGTGCCAGTAGTATGAGTTTACATGAAAAACTGTTTTTT. Translation gives CASSMSLHEKLFF. The chain recombines TRBV19 with TRBJ1-4; D call uncertain. Trimming pared 3 bases from V and 6 bases from J, leaving 8 bases between. The CDR3 totals 13 residues. Germline CDR1 reads LNHDA; CDR2 reads SQIVND (reference sequence).

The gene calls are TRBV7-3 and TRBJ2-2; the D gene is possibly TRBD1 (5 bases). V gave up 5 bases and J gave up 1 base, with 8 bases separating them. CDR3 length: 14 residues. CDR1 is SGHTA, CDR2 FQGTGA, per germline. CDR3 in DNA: TGTGCCAGCAGCCCCGGACAGAACACCGGGGAGCTGTTTTTT. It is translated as CASSPGQNTGELFF.

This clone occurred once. The chain's CDR3 is CAWSDQRLSTGGEQYF. The CDR3 DNA follows: TGTGCCTGGAGTGACCAGAGATTATCCACAGGGGGCGAGCAGTACTTC. J is TRBJ2-7 and V is TRBV30, with TRBD1 matching 8 bases. The CDR3 spans 16 residues. CDR1 and CDR2 (germline): GTSNPN, SVGIG (reference sequence). Trimming took 1 base from V and 6 from J; bases not matched to a gene: 14.

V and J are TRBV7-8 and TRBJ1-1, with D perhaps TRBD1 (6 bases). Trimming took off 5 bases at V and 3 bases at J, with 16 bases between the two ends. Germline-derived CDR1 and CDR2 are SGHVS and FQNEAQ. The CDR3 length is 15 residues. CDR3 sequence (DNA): TGTGCCAGCAGCCAAGAGGGGGAGTATTACACTGAAGCTTTCTTT. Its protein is CASSQEGEYYTEAFF.

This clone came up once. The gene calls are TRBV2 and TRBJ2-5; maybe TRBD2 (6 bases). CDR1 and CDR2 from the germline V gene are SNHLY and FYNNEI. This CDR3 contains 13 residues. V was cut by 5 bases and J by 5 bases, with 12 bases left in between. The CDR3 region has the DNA TGTGCCAGCAGTTTGACCGCGGGGGAGACCCAGTACTTC. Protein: CASSLTAGETQYF.

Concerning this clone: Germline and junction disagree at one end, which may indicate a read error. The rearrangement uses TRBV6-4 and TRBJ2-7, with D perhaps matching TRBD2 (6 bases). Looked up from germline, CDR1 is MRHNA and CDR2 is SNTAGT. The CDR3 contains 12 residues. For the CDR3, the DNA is TGTGCCAGCAGTGACTCGACTTCAGGCGGGGACTTC. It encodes CASSDSTSGGDF.

CDR3 region: CASSFSSGSSFSLEQYF. CDR3 nucleotides: TGTGCCAGCAGTTTTTCTAGCGGGAGTTCTTTTTCGTTGGAGCAGTACTTC. V is TRBV28 and J is TRBJ2-7, with 10 bases identical to TRBD2. With 3 bases clipped from V and 7 bases from J, the junction kept 15 bases outside the gene matches. CDR1 MDHEN and CDR2 SYDVKM come from the germline V gene. The CDR3 contains 17 residues. The whole variable domain, filled in from reference TRBV28 and TRBJ2-7, reads DVKVTQSSRYLVKRTGEKVFLECVQDMDHENMFWYRQDPGLGLRLIYFSYDVKMKEKGDIPEGYSVSREKKERFSLILESASTNQTSMYLCASSFSSGSSFSLEQYFGPGTRLTVT.

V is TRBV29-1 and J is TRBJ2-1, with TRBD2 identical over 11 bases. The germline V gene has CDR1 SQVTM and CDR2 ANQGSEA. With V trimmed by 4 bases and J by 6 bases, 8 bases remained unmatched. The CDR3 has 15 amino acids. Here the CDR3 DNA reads TGCAGCGTTGGCCCGACTAGCGGGATAGCCAATGAGCAGTTCTTC. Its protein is CSVGPTSGIANEQFF.

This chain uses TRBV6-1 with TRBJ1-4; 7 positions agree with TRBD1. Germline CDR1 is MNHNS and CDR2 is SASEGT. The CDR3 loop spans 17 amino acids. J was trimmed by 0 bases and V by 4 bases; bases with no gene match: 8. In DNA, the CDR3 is TGTGCCAGCAGTGGCGGACAGGCGCTAGCAACTAATGAAAAACTGTTTTTT. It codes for CASSGGQALATNEKLFF.

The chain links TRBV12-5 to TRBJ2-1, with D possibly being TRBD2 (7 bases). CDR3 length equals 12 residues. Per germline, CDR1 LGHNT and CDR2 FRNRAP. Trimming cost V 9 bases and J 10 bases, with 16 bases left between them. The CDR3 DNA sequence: TGTGCTAGCTTACAGGGAGGGCAAGAGCAGTTCTTC. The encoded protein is CASLQGGQEQFF.

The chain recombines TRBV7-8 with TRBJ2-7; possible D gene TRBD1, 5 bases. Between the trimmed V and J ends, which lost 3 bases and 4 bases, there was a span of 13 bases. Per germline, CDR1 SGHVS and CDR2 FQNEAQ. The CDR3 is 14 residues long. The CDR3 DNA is TGTGCCAGCAGCTTCTCGCAGGGTTCGTACGAGCAGTACTTC. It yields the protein CASSFSQGSYEQYF.

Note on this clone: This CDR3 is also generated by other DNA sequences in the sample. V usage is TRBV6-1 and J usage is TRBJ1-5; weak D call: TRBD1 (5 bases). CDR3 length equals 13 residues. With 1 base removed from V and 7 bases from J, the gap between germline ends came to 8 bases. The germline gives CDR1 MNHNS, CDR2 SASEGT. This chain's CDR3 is CASSEERGQPQHF. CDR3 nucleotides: TGTGCCAGCAGTGAAGAAAGGGGACAGCCCCAGCATTTT.

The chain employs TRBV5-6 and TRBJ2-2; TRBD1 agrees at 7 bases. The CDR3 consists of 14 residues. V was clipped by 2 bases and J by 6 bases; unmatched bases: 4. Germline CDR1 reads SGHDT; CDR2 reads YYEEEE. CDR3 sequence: CASSLGQEAGELFF. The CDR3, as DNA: TGTGCCAGCAGCTTAGGACAGGAAGCCGGGGAGCTGTTTTTT.

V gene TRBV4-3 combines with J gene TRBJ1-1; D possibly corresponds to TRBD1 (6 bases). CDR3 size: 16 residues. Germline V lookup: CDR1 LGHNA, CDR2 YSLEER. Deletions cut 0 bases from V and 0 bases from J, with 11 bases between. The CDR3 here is CASSQDGWTVNTEAFF. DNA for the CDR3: TGCGCCAGCAGCCAAGACGGCTGGACAGTGAACACTGAAGCTTTCTTT.

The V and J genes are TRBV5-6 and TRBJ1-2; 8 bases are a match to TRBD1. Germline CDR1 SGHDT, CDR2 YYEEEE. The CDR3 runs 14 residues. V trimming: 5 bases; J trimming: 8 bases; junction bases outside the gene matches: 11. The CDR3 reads CASSSRQGIRGYTF. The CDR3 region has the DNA TGTGCCAGCAGTTCCCGACAGGGGATTAGAGGCTACACCTTC.

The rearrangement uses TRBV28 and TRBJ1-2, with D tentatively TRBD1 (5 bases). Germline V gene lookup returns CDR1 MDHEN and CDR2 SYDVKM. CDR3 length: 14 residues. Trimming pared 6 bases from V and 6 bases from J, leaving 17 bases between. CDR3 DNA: TGTGCCAGCAGCGACCAACCTGAGACAGATGGCTACACCTTC. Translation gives CASSDQPETDGYTF.

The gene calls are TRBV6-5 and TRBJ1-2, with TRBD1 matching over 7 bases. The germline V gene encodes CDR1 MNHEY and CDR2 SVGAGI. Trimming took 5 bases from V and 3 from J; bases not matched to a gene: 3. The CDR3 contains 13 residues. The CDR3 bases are TGTGCCAGCAGTCGCGGGACAGACTATGGCTACACCTTC. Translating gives CASSRGTDYGYTF.

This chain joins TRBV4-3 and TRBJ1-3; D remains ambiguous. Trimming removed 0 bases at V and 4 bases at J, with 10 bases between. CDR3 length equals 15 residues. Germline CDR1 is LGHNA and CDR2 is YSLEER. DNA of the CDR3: TGCGCCAGCAGCCAAGACCGGGAACCCGGAAACACCATATATTTT. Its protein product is CASSQDREPGNTIYF.

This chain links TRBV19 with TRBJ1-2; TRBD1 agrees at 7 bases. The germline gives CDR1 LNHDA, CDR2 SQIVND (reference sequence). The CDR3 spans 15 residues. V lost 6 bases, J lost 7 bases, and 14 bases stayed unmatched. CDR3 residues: CASRAPGQTMGGYTF. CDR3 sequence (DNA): TGTGCCAGTAGGGCCCCGGGACAGACGATGGGTGGCTACACCTTC.

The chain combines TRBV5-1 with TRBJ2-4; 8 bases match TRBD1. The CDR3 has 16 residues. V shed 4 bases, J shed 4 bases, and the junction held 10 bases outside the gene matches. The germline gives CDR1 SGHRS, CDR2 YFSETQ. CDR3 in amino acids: CASSRSGQGPKNIQYF. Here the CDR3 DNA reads TGCGCCAGCAGCCGTAGTGGACAGGGACCGAAAAACATTCAGTACTTC.